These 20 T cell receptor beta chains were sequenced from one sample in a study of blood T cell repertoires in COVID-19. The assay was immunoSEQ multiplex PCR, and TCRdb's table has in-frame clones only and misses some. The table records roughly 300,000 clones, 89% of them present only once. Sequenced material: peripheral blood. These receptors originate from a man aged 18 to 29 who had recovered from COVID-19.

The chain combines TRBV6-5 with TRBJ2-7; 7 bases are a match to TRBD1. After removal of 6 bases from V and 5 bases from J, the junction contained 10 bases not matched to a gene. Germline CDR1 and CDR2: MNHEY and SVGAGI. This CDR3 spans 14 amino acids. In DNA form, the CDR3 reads TGTGCCAGCAGCTTCACAGGGGTCGGGCACGAGCAGTACTTC. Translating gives CASSFTGVGHEQYF.

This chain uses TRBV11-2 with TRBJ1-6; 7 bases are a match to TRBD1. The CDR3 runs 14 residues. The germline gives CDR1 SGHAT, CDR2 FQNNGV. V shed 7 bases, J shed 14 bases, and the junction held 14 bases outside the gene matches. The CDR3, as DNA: TGTGCCAGCACCGAGACAGGGACCTCTCGAGCCCTCCACTTT. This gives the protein CASTETGTSRALHF.

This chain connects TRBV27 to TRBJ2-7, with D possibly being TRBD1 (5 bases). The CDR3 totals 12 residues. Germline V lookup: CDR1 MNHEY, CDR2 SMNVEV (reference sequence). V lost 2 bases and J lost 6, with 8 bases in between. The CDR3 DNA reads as TGTGCCAGCAGTTTACGAACAGGCGAGCAGTACTTC. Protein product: CASSLRTGEQYF.

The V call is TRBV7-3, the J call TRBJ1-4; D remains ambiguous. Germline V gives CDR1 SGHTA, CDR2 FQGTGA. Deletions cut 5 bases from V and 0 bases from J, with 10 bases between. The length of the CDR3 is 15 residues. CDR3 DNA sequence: TGTGCCAGCAGCGAATTGACATCAACTAATGAAAAACTGTTTTTT. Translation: CASSELTSTNEKLFF.

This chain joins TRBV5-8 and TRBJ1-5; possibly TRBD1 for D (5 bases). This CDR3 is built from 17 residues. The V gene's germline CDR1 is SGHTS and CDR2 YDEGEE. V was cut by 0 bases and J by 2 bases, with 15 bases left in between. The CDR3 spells CASSLAGGPLGNQPQHF. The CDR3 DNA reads TGTGCCAGCAGCTTGGCCGGGGGACCCCTTGGCAATCAGCCCCAGCATTTT.

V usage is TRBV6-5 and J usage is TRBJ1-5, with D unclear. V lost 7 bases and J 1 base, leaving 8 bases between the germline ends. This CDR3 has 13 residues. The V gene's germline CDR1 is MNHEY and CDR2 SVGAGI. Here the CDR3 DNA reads TGTGCCAGCAATAGGGAGAGCAATCAGCCCCAGCATTTT. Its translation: CASNRESNQPQHF.

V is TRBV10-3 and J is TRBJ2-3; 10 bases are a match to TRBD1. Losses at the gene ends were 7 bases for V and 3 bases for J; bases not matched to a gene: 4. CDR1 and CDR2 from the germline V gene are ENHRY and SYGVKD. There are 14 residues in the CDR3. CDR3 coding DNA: TGTGCCATCAACGGACAGGGGGGGACAGATACGCAGTATTTT. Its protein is CAINGQGGTDTQYF.

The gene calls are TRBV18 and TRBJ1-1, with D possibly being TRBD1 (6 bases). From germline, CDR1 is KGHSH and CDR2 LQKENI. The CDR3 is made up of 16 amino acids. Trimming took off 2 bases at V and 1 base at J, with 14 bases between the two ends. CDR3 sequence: CASSPVRGNGNTEAFF. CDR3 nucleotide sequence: TGTGCCAGCTCACCAGTAAGGGGGAATGGGAACACTGAAGCTTTCTTT.

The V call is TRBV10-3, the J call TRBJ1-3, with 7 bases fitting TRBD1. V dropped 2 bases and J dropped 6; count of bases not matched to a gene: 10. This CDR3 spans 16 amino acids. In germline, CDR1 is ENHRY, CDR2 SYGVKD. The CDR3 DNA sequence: TGTGCCATCAGTGAGCCGACAGGGTTGCGGCAAAACACCATATATTTT. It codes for CAISEPTGLRQNTIYF.

CDR3 DNA sequence: TGTGCCAGCAGCACCACCGGACTAGCGGGCGTGAACACCGGGGAGCTGTTTTTT. Translation gives CASSTTGLAGVNTGELFF. The chain employs TRBV3-1 (or the pseudogene TRBV3-2) and TRBJ2-2, with 11 bases matching TRBD2. There are 18 residues in the CDR3. Trimming took 5 bases from V and 1 from J; bases not matched to a gene: 9. Per the germline V gene, CDR1 is LGHDT and CDR2 is YNNKEL (reference sequence).

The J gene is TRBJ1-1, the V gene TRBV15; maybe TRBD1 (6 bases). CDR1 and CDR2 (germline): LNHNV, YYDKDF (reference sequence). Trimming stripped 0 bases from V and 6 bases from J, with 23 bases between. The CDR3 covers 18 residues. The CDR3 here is CATSRERKGGRIGSEAFF. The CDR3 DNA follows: TGTGCCACCAGCAGAGAGAGGAAGGGGGGGCGGATAGGGTCTGAAGCTTTCTTT. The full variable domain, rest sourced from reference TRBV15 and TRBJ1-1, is DAMVIQNPRYQVTQFGKPVTLSCSQTLNHNVMYWYQQKSSQAPKLLFHYYDKDFNNEADTPDNFQSRRPNTSFCFLDIRSPGLGDTAMYLCATSRERKGGRIGSEAFFGQGTRLTVV.

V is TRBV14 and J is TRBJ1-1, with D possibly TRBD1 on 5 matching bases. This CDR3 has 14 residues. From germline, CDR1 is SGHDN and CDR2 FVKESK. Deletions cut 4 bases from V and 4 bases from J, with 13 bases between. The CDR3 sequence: CASSPRGGITEAFF. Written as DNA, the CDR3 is TGTGCCAGCAGCCCTAGGGGTGGGATCACTGAAGCTTTCTTT.

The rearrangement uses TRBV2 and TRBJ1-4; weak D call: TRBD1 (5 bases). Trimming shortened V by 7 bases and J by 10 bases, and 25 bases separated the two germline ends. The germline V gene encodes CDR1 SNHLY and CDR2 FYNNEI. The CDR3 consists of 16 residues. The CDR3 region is CASKGSGEAGPGKLFF. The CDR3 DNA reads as TGTGCCAGCAAAGGGTCGGGCGAGGCAGGGCCAGGAAAACTGTTTTTT.

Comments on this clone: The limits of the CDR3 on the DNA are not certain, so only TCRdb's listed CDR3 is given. CDR3 amino acids: CASTKNWGRGALVNTEAFF. The chain is built from TRBV21-1 and TRBJ1-1. TRBV21-1 is a known pseudogene. The CDR3 extends over 19 residues, inclusive of both ends.

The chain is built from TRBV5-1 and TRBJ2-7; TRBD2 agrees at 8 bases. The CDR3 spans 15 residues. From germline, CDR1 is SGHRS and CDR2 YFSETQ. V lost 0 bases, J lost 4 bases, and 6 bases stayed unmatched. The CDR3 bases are TGCGCCAGCAGCTTGGGCCAGCGGGAGCGATACGAGCAGTACTTC. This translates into CASSLGQRERYEQYF.

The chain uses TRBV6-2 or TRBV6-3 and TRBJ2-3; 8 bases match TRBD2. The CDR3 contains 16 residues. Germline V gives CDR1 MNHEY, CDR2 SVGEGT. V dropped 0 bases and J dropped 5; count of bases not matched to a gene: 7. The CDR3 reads CASSYSNLAGGDTQYF. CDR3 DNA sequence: TGTGCCAGCAGTTACTCGAATCTCGCGGGAGGAGATACGCAGTATTTT.

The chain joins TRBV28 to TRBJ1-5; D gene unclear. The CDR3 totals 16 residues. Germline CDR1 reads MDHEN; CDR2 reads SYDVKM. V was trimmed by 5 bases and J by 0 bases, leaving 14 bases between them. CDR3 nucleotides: TGTGCCAGCAGTGGGCTCGGAATATATAGCAATCAGCCCCAGCATTTT. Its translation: CASSGLGIYSNQPQHF.

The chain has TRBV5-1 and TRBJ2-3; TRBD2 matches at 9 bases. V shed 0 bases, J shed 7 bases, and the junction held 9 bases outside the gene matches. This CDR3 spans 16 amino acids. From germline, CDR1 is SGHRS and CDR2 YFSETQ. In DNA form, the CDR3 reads TGCGCCAGCAGCTTGGGGCCTGCGGGAGGGCCGAATACGCAGTATTTT. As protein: CASSLGPAGGPNTQYF.

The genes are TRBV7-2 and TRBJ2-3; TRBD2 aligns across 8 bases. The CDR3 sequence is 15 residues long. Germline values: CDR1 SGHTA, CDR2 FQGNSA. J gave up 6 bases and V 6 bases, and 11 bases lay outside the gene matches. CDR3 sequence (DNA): TGTGCCAGCAGTTCGACCCTAGCGGGTTCCGATACGCAGTATTTT. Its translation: CASSSTLAGSDTQYF.

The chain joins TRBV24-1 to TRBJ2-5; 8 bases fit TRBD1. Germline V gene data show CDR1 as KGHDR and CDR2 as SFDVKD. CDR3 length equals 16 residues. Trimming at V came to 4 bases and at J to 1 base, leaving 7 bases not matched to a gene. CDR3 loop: CATSDRQGRGQETQYF. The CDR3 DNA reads TGTGCCACCAGTGACCGACAGGGGAGAGGCCAAGAGACCCAGTACTTC.